The 31 T cell receptor beta chains below were found in one sample sequenced in a study of blood T cells in healthy people across ages. Combining a sample-barcoded 5' primer with a J-beta primer mix, a second PCR ran for roughly 7 to 12 cycles. TCRdb independently ran MiXCR on the 5' RACE reads; one entry per CDR3 protein. Of around 1,700,000 distinct CDR3 sequences listed, 28% are singletons. The sequenced sample was blood. The receptors here all came from a woman in her 30s in good health.

The chain couples TRBV10-2 to TRBJ2-5, with D hard to call. Germline values: CDR1 WSHSY, CDR2 SAAADI. The CDR3 totals 14 residues. V lost 6 bases and J lost 11, with 22 bases in between. CDR3 coding DNA: TGCGCCAGCAGGGCCCCAACAAACTACAATGAGCAGTACTTC. Translating it yields CASRAPTNYNEQYF.

This rearrangement joins TRBV5-1 to TRBJ1-1; possible D gene TRBD1, 5 bases. Germline loops: CDR1 SGHRS, CDR2 YFSETQ. The CDR3 totals 14 residues. Trimming left V 6 bases short and J 6 bases short, with 18 bases between. CDR3 protein: CASTPAGGVPEAFF. The CDR3 DNA follows: TGCGCCAGCACCCCGGCAGGAGGGGTACCTGAAGCTTTCTTT.

The V gene is TRBV4-3, the J gene TRBJ1-1; D is ambiguous. Germline V gene lookup returns CDR1 LGHNA and CDR2 YSLEER. The V and J ends lost 4 bases and 5 bases respectively, with 17 bases between them. CDR3 length equals 15 residues. CDR3 coding DNA: TGCGCCAGCAGCCTGAGCCGAGGGTGGGAAACTGAAGCTTTCTTT. Amino acid sequence: CASSLSRGWETEAFF.

The rearrangement joins TRBV5-1 to TRBJ2-6; 7 positions agree with TRBD1. The CDR3 has 19 residues. Germline V lookup: CDR1 SGHRS, CDR2 YFSETQ. The J segment lost 0 bases and the V segment lost 1 base, leaving 10 bases of the junction unmatched. CDR3 amino acids: CASSLRQGPTYSGANVLTF. The CDR3 region has the DNA TGCGCCAGCAGCTTGCGACAGGGACCCACCTACTCTGGGGCCAACGTCCTGACTTTC.

Details on this clonotype: This is likely a read error, given that the CDR3 carries no conserved phenylalanine or tryptophan at its end. This chain links TRBV10-3 with TRBJ2-1; D is perhaps TRBD1 or TRBD2 (6 bases each). Germline V gives CDR1 ENHRY, CDR2 SYGVKD. The CDR3 has 13 amino acids. V was pared by 8 bases and J by 10 bases, with 18 bases between. CDR3 nucleotide sequence: TGTGCCATCCAGGCTAGCGAGGGGGGAGAGCAGTTCTGC. Protein product: CAIQASEGGEQFC.

About this clonotype: One end of the junction does not line up with germline, which may come from a read error. This rearrangement joins TRBV7-2 to TRBJ1-5; unclear D gene. Germline loops: CDR1 SGHTA, CDR2 FQGNSA. CDR3 size: 15 residues. The CDR3 spells CAGSLEYSSNQPQHF. Written as DNA, the CDR3 is TGTGCCGGCAGCTTAGAGTATAGTAGCAATCAGCCCCAGCATTTT.

The chain links TRBV30 to TRBJ1-2; TRBD1 is a possible D gene (5 bases). Trimming cost V 2 bases and J 6 bases, with 7 bases left between them. This CDR3 spans 11 amino acids. Per the germline V gene, CDR1 is GTSNPN and CDR2 is SVGIG (reference sequence). The CDR3 DNA sequence: TGTGCCTGGAGTTCGGGGGATGGCTACACCTTC. This codes for CAWSSGDGYTF.

This clonotype was seen ten or more times. The J gene is TRBJ2-1, the V gene TRBV7-2; 14 nucleotides align to TRBD2. The CDR3 is 17 amino acids. Per the germline V gene, CDR1 is SGHTA and CDR2 is FQGNSA. V lost 5 bases, J lost 4 bases, and 7 bases stayed unmatched. The CDR3 loop is CASSTWTSGGSYNEQFF. DNA of the CDR3: TGTGCCAGCAGCACCTGGACTAGCGGGGGGTCTTACAATGAGCAGTTCTTC.

This clonotype turned up a few times. The chain has TRBV28 and TRBJ2-6; D is undetermined. Trimming stripped 5 bases from V and 0 bases from J, with 8 bases between. The germline CDR1 and CDR2 sequences are MDHEN and SYDVKM. The CDR3 loop spans 15 amino acids. The DNA for the CDR3 is TGTGCCAGCAGTCCGCACGTCTCTGGGGCCAACGTCCTGACTTTC. Amino acid sequence: CASSPHVSGANVLTF.

V usage is TRBV25-1 and J usage is TRBJ1-2; a possible D gene is TRBD1 (5 bases). Between the trimmed V and J ends, which lost 2 bases and 0 bases, there was a span of 13 bases. This CDR3 has 16 amino acids. Germline V CDR1 and CDR2: MGHDK, SYGVNS. DNA of the CDR3: TGTGCCAGCAGTGAACGGGGCACAGTGACTAACTATGGCTACACCTTC. Protein product: CASSERGTVTNYGYTF.

This clonotype was seen more than once but under ten times. The rearrangement joins TRBV11-3 to TRBJ2-4; the D gene is possibly TRBD1 (5 bases). The J call is in doubt because the DNA end fits TRBJ2-7 better. CDR3 size: 16 residues. Germline assignment: CDR1 SGHNT and CDR2 YENEEA. The CDR3: CASSPTRVLPVHEQYF. The CDR3, as DNA: TGTGCCAGCAGCCCAACCAGGGTACTACCTGTCCACGAGCAGTACTTC.

The table lists this clonotype with a few counts. V gene TRBV10-3 combines with J gene TRBJ2-1; 8 bases line up with TRBD2. Germline values: CDR1 ENHRY, CDR2 SYGVKD. The junction had 6 bases not matched to a gene; V was cut back by 0 bases and J by 5 bases. This CDR3 has 16 residues. As DNA, the CDR3 is TGTGCCATCAGTGAGTCCCTAACGGGAGGGGACAATGAGCAGTTCTTC. Encoded protein: CAISESLTGGDNEQFF.

As concerns this clonotype: A read error may explain this, as a much larger clone is one base away. No conserved phenylalanine or tryptophan ends this CDR3, so it is likely a read error. It is unclear where the CDR3 begins or ends on the DNA, so no DNA is shown, and the CDR3 is as TCRdb lists it. V usage is TRBV29-1 and J usage is TRBJ1-2; the table gives TRBD1 as D, unverified against the DNA. Termini included, the CDR3 measures 11 amino acids. The germline V gene has CDR1 SQVTM and CDR2 ANQGSEA. CDR3 protein: CSVEGDGGYTC.

This clonotype was seen only a few times. This chain connects TRBV18 to TRBJ1-1; D ambiguous. V was shortened by 6 bases and J by 0 bases, with 8 bases between the two germline ends. The CDR3 is made up of 13 amino acids. In germline, CDR1 is KGHSH, CDR2 LQKENI. The CDR3 protein is CASSTNLNTEAFF. Here the CDR3 DNA reads TGTGCCAGCTCGACTAATTTGAACACTGAAGCTTTCTTT.

The chain couples TRBV28 to TRBJ2-3, with a tentative D call TRBD2 (5 bases). Trimming removed 9 bases from V and 10 bases from J, with 20 bases in between. Germline V gene data show CDR1 as MDHEN and CDR2 as SYDVKM. The CDR3 is 13 residues long. Written as DNA, the CDR3 is TGTGCCAGTAGTCCTTCCGGACGGGGAGCGCAGTATTTT. As protein: CASSPSGRGAQYF.

This rearrangement joins TRBV14 to TRBJ2-1; D not resolved. Trimming took off 2 bases at V and 10 bases at J, with 9 bases between the two ends. Germline V gene sequence: CDR1 SGHDN, CDR2 FVKESK. The CDR3 runs 12 residues. The CDR3 here is CASSQQVWEQFF. The CDR3 DNA follows: TGTGCCAGCAGCCAACAGGTGTGGGAGCAGTTCTTC.

This clonotype was recorded a few times. V and J are TRBV7-6 and TRBJ2-1, with 8 bases lining up with TRBD2. Per the germline V gene, CDR1 is SGHVS and CDR2 is FNYEAQ. The CDR3 is 10 residues long. With V trimmed by 9 bases and J by 15 bases, 7 bases remained unmatched. The CDR3 spells CASHPGGGFF. CDR3 coding DNA: TGTGCCAGTCACCCGGGAGGGGGGTTCTTC. The full variable domain, its missing parts supplied by reference TRBV7-6 and TRBJ2-1, is GAGVSQSPRYKVTKRGQDVALRCDPISGHVSLYWYRQALGQGPEFLTYFNYEAQQDKSGLPNDRFSAERPEGSISTLTIQRTEQRDSAMYRCASHPGGGFFGPGTRLTVL.

This clonotype was counted between two and nine times. The genes are TRBV21-1 and TRBJ1-2; TRBD1 is the table's D call, not checked against the DNA. TRBV21-1 is listed as a pseudogene. CDR3 size: 16 residues. The CDR3 protein is CASSKEGQGTNYGYTF. CDR3 nucleotides: TGTGCCAGCAGCAAAGAGGGACAGGGGACGAACTATGGCTACACCTTC.

V is TRBV20-1 and J is TRBJ2-5, with TRBD2 matching 7 bases. V dropped 0 bases and J dropped 5; count of bases not matched to a gene: 6. The CDR3 length is 14 residues. Germline CDR1 and CDR2: DFQATT and SNEGSKA (reference sequence). The CDR3 loop reads CSAREGGSDETQYF. CDR3 DNA: TGCAGTGCTAGAGAGGGAGGGAGCGACGAGACCCAGTACTTC.

The chain uses TRBV28 and TRBJ2-1, with D maybe TRBD2 (7 bases). The V and J ends lost 6 bases and 9 bases respectively, with 24 bases between them. Germline values: CDR1 MDHEN, CDR2 SYDVKM. The CDR3 has 16 amino acids. CDR3 coding DNA: TGTGCCAGCAGCGCCGATGGGGGGGCATTTCTTAGTGAGCAGTTCTTC. Protein sequence: CASSADGGAFLSEQFF.

This clonotype was counted between two and nine times. The junction and the germline gene differ at one end; a read error may be behind it. V gene TRBV3-1 combines with J gene TRBJ1-1; tentative D call: TRBD1 (6 bases). The germline V gene has CDR1 LGHDT and CDR2 YNNKEL (reference sequence). CDR3 length: 15 amino acids. Written as DNA, the CDR3 is TGCGCCAGCAGCCAAGACCGGGGGCTATCCACTGAAGCTTTCTTT. It codes for CASSQDRGLSTEAFF.

This clonotype occurred many times. The CDR3 protein is CASLGTGGQETQYF. CDR3 nucleotide sequence: TGTGCCAGCCTAGGGACAGGGGGACAAGAGACCCAGTACTTC. This chain links TRBV6-2 or TRBV6-3 with TRBJ2-5, with TRBD1 matching 11 bases. Germline CDR1 MNHEY, CDR2 SVGEGT. V lost 8 bases and J lost 2; bases outside the gene matches: 4. The CDR3 has 14 residues.

This sequence joins TRBV28 and TRBJ2-5, with TRBD1 as a possible D gene (6 bases). Germline V lookup: CDR1 MDHEN, CDR2 SYDVKM. CDR3 length: 15 residues. V lost 5 bases and J 5 bases, leaving 18 bases between the germline ends. In DNA, the CDR3 is TGTGCCAGCAGTGCTATGGGGCAGGGGTACGAGACCCAGTACTTC. It is translated as CASSAMGQGYETQYF.

The chain recombines TRBV2 with TRBJ2-6, with unresolved D. The CDR3 totals 15 residues. V lost 4 bases and J lost 1, with 8 bases in between. Germline V CDR1 and CDR2: SNHLY, FYNNEI. The DNA for the CDR3 is TGTGCCAGCAGTGTAGTCCAATCTGGGGCCAACGTCCTGACTTTC. Its translation: CASSVVQSGANVLTF.

V is TRBV28 and J is TRBJ1-5; no reliable D call. This CDR3 is built from 15 residues. Trimming took off 7 bases at V and 1 base at J, with 14 bases between the two ends. Germline lookup yields CDR1 MDHEN and CDR2 SYDVKM. CDR3 coding DNA: TGTGCCAGCATTTTTGGGGATCGGAGCAATCAGCCCCAGCATTTT. Amino acids: CASIFGDRSNQPQHF.

This clonotype was seen only a few times. The gene calls are TRBV4-1 and TRBJ2-5, with TRBD2 identical over 11 bases. The CDR3 sequence is 16 residues long. The germline gives CDR1 MGHRA, CDR2 YSYEKL. Losses at the gene ends were 0 bases for V and 4 bases for J; bases not matched to a gene: 4. The CDR3 coding sequence is TGCGCCAGCAGCCAAGATCCTAGCGGGAGGATAGAGACCCAGTACTTC. Its protein is CASSQDPSGRIETQYF.

This clonotype was picked up many times. This chain joins TRBV10-3 and TRBJ2-1; D may be TRBD2 (5 bases). CDR1 is ENHRY and CDR2 is SYGVKD in the germline V gene. V lost 3 bases and J 2 bases, leaving 11 bases between the germline ends. This CDR3 is 15 amino acids long. In nucleotides, the CDR3 is TGTGCCATCAGTGAAGGAGGTCCCACCTACAATGAGCAGTTCTTC. The encoded protein is CAISEGGPTYNEQFF.

A word on this clonotype: At one of its ends the junction is not consistent with the germline gene, which may arise from a read error. V usage is TRBV5-1 and J usage is TRBJ2-5; maybe TRBD1 (6 bases). The DNA end is a closer match to TRBJ2-7, so the J assignment may be wrong. This CDR3 has 12 amino acids. CDR1 is SGHRS and CDR2 is YFSETQ in the germline V gene. The CDR3 nucleotides read TGCACCAGCAGCTCATCAGGGGACGAGCAGTACTTC. Translating gives CTSSSSGDEQYF.

In regard to this clonotype: A far larger clone differs by one base, so this is likely a read error. V and J are TRBV5-1 and TRBJ2-1; TRBD1 aligns across 10 bases. Germline V gene lookup returns CDR1 SGHRS and CDR2 YFSETQ. This CDR3 contains 14 residues. DNA for the CDR3: TGCGTCAGCAGCTTGGGACAGGGGTACAATGAGCAGTTCTTC. Translating it yields CVSSLGQGYNEQFF. The entire variable domain, with the rest obtained from reference TRBV5-1 and TRBJ2-1, is as follows: KAGVTQTPRYLIKTRGQQVTLSCSPISGHRSVSWYQQTPGQGLQFLFEYFSETQRNKGNFPGRFSGRQFSNSRSEMNVSTLELGDSALYLCVSSLGQGYNEQFFGPGTRLTVL.

This chain joins TRBV7-9 and TRBJ2-7; 7 nucleotides line up with TRBD2. V lost 3 bases and J lost 12; bases outside the gene matches: 17. The CDR3 has 15 residues. CDR1 and CDR2 (germline): SEHNR, FQNEAQ (reference sequence). In nucleotides, the CDR3 is TGTGCCAGCAGCTTTCTCGGGACTACCAACTTCGGACCGTACTTC. Protein product: CASSFLGTTNFGPYF.

This clonotype has only a few counts. The chain has TRBV9 and TRBJ2-7; D ambiguous. V was cut by 0 bases and J by 5 bases, with 15 bases left in between. Germline V gene sequence: CDR1 SGDLS, CDR2 YYNGEE. CDR3 length equals 15 residues. CDR3 bases: TGTGCCAGCAGCGTAGATGCTAGGGTCGGCGACGAGCAGTACTTC. Translated: CASSVDARVGDEQYF.